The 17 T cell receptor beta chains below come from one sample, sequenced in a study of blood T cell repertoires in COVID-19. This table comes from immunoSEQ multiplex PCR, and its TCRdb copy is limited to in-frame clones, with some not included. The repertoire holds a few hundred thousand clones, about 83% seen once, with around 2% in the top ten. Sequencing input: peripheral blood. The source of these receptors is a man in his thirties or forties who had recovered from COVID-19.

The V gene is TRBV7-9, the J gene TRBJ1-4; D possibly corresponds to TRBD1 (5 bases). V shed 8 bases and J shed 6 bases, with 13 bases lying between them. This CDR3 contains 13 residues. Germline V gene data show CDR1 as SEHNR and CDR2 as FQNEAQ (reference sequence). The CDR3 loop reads CASGGGPYEKLFF. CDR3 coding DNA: TGTGCCAGCGGGGGGGGACCTTATGAAAAACTGTTTTTT.

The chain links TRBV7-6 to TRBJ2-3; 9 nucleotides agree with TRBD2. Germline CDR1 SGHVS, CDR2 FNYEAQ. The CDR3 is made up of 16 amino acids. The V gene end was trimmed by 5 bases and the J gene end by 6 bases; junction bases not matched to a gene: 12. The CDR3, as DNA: TGTGCCAGCAGCGATGGGGCTAGCGGGGTCCGCGATACGCAGTATTTT. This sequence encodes CASSDGASGVRDTQYF.

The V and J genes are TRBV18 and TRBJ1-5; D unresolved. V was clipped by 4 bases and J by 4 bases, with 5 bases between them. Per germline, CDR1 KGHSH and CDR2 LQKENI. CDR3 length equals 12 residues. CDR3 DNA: TGTGCCAGCTCACGCACAAATCAGCCCCAGCATTTT. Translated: CASSRTNQPQHF.

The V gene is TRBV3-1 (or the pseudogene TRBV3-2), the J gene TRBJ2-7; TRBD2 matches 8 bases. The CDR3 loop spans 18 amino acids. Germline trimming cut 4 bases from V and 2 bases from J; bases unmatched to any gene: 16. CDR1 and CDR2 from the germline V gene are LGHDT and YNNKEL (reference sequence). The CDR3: CASSRPAGDSVRTYEQYF. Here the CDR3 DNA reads TGTGCCAGCAGCCGGCCAGCGGGGGATTCGGTTCGAACCTACGAGCAGTACTTC.

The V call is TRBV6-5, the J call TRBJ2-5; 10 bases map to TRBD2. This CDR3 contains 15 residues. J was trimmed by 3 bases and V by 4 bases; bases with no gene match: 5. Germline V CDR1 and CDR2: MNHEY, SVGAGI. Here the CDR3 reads CASSSVGLAEETQYF. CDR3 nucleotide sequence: TGTGCCAGCAGTTCAGTCGGACTAGCGGAAGAGACCCAGTACTTC.

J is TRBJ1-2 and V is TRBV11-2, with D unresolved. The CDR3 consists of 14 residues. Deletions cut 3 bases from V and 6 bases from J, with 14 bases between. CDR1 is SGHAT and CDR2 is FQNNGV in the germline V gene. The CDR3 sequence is CASSLILRNDGYTF. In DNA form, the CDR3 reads TGTGCCAGCAGCTTGATATTGAGGAACGATGGCTACACCTTC. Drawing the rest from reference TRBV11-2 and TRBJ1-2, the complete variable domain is EAGVAQSPRYKIIEKRQSVAFWCNPISGHATLYWYQQILGQGPKLLIQFQNNGVVDDSQLPKDRFSAERLKGVDSTLKIQPAKLEDSAVYLCASSLILRNDGYTFGSGTRLTVV.

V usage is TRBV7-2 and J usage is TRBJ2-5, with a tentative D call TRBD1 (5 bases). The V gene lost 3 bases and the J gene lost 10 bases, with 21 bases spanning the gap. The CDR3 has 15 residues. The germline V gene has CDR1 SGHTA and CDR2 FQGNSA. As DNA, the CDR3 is TGTGCCAGCAGCTTGGGTGGGGCACCTGCGTCGGGCCAGTACTTC. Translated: CASSLGGAPASGQYF.

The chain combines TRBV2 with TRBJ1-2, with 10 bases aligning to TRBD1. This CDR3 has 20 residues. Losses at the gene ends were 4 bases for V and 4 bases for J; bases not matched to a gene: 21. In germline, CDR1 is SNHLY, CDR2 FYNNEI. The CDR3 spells CASSGDRGRRSTVAFYGYTF. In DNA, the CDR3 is TGTGCCAGCAGTGGTGACAGGGGGCGCCGAAGTACGGTTGCGTTCTATGGCTACACCTTC.

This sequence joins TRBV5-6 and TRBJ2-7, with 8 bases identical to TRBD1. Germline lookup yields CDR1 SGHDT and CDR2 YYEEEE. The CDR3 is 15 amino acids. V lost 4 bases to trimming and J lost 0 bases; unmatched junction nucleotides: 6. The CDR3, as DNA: TGTGCCAGCAGCACTTGGGACAGGCCCTCCTACGAGCAGTACTTC. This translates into CASSTWDRPSYEQYF.

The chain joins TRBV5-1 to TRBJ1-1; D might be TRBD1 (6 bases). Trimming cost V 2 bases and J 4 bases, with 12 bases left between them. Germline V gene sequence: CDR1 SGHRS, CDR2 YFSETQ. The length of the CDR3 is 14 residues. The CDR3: CASSFREGGTEAFF. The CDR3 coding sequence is TGCGCCAGCAGCTTTAGGGAAGGGGGCACTGAAGCTTTCTTT. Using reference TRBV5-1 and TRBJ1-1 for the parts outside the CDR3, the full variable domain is KAGVTQTPRYLIKTRGQQVTLSCSPISGHRSVSWYQQTPGQGLQFLFEYFSETQRNKGNFPGRFSGRQFSNSRSEMNVSTLELGDSALYLCASSFREGGTEAFFGQGTRLTVV.

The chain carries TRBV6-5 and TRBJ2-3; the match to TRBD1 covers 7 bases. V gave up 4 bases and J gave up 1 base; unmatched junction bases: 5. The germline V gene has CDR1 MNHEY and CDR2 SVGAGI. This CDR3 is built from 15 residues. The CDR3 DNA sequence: TGTGCCAGCAGTTCACAGGGGTTTGGCACAGATACGCAGTATTTT. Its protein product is CASSSQGFGTDTQYF.

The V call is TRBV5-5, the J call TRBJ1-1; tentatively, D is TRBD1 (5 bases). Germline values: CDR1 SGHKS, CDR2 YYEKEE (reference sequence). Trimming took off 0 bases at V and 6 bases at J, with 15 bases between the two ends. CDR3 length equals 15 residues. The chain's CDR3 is CASSLVAGLGPEAFF. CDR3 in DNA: TGTGCCAGCAGCTTGGTGGCAGGGTTAGGCCCTGAAGCTTTCTTT.

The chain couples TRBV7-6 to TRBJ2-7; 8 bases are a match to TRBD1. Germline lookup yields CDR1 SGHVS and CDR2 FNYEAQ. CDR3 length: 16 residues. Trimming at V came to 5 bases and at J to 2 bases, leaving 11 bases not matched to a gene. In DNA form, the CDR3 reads TGTGCCAGCAGCCCGGGGACAGGCGGAACAACCTACGAGCAGTACTTC. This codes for CASSPGTGGTTYEQYF.

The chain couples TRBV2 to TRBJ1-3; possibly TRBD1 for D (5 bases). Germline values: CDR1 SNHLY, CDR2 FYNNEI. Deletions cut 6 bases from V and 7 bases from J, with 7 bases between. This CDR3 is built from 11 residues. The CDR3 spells CASRAGNTIYF. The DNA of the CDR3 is TGTGCCAGCAGGGCAGGGAACACCATATATTTT.

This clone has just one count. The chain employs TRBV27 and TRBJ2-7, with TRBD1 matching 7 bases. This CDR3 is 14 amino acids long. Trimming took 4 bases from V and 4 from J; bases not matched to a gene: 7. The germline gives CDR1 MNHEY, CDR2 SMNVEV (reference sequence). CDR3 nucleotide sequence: TGTGCCAGCAGTTCGACAGGGTTTGGGTACGAGCAGTACGTC. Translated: CASSSTGFGYEQYV.

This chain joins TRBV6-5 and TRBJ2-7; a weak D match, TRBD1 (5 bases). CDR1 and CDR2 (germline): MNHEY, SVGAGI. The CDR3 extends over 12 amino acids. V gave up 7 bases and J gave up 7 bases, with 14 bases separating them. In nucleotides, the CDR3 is TGTGCCAGCAAGGGGTACCGAGAGGAGCAGTACGTC. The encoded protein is CASKGYREEQYV.

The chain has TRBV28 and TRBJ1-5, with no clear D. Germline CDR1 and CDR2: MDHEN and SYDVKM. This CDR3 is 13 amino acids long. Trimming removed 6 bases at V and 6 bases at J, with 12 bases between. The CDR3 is CASREGSGQPQHF. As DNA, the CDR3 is TGTGCCAGCAGGGAGGGCTCGGGTCAGCCCCAGCATTTT.